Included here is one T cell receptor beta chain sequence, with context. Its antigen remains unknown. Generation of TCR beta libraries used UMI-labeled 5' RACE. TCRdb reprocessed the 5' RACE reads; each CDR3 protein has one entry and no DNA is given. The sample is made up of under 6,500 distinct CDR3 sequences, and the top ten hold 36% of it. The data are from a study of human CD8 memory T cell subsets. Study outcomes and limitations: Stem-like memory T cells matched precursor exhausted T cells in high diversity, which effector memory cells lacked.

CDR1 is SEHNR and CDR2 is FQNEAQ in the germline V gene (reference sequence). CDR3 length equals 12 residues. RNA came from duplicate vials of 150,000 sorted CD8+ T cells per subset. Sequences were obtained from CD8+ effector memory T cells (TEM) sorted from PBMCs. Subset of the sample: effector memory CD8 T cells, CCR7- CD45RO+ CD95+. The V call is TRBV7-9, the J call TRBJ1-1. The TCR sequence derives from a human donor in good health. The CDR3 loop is CASSLLPFVAFF.